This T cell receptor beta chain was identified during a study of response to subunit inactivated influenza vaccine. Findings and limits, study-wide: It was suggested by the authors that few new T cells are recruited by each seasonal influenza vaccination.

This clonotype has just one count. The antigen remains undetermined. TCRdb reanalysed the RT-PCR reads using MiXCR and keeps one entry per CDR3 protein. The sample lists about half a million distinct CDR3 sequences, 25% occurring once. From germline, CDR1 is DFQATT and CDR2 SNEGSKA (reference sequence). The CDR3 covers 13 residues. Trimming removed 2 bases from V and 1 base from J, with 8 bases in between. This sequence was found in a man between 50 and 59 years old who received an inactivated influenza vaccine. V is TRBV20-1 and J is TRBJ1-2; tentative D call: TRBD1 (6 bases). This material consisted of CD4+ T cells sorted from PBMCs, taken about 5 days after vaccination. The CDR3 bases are TGCAGTGCTAGAAGACAGGTTAACTATGGCTACACCTTC. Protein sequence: CSARRQVNYGYTF.